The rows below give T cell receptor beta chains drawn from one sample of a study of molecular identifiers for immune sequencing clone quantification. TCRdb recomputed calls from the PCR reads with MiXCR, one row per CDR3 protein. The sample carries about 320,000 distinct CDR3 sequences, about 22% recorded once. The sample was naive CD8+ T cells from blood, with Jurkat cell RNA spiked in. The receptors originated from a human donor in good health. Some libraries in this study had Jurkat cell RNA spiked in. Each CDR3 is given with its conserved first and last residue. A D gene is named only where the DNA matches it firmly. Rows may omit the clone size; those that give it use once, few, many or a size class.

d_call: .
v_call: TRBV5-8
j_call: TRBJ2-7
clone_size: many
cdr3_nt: TGTGCCAGCAGCTTGTATCAGGGTGCATACGAGCAGTACTTC
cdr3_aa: CASSLYQGAYEQYF

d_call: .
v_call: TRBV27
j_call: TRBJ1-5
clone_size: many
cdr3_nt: TGTGCCAGCAGTTTATATGGACAGCCCCCCTATAGCAATCAGCCCCAGCATTTT
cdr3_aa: CASSLYGQPPYSNQPQHF

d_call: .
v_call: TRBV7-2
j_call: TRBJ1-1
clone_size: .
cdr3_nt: TGTGCCAGCAGGAGTGGAGGGTGGGGCACTGAAGCTTTCTTT
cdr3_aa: CASRSGGWGTEAFF

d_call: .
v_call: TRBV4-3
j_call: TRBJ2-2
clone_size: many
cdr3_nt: TGCGCCAGCAGCCAAGAGTCCAGGGGATATCCGAACACCGGGGAGCTGTTTTTT
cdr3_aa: CASSQESRGYPNTGELFF

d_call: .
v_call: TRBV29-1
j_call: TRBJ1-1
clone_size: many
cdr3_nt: TGCAGCGTTGTGGGAGACCAGAACACTGAAGCTTTCTTT
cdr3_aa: CSVVGDQNTEAFF

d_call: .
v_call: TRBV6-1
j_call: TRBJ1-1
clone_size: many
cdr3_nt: TGTGCCAGCAGCCAAACAGGGTTCTTTGAAGCTTTCTTT
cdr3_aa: CASSQTGFFEAFF

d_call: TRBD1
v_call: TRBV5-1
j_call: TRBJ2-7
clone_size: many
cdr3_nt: TGCGCCAGCAGCCCTTCGACAGGGGCCTACGAGCAGTACTTC
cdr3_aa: CASSPSTGAYEQYF

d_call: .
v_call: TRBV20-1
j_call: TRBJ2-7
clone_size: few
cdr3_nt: TGCAGTGCTAGAGTCCGACGGGACGCGAGCTCCTACGAGCAGTACTTC
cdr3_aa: CSARVRRDASSYEQYF

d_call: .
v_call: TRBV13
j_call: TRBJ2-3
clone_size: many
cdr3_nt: TGTGCCAGCAGCTCCCTCTTCTCCCTGGACGGAGATACGCAGTATTTT
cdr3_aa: CASSSLFSLDGDTQYF

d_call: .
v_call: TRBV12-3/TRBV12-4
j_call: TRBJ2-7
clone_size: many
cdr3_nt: TGTGCCAGCAGCTGGAAGGGTTACGAGCAGTACTTC
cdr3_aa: CASSWKGYEQYF

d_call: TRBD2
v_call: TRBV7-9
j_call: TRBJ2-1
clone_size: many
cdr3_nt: TGTGCCAGCAGCTATAGCGGGAGCGCCTACAATGAGCAGTTCTTC
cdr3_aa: CASSYSGSAYNEQFF

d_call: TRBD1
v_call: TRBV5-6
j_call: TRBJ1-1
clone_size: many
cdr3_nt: TGTGCCAGCAGCTATTTACAGGGGACCACTGAAGCTTTCTTT
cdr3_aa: CASSYLQGTTEAFF

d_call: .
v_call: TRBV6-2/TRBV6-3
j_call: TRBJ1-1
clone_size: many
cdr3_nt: TGTGCCAGCAGTCCGGCGCAGGTGACTGAAGCTTTCTTT
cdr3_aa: CASSPAQVTEAFF

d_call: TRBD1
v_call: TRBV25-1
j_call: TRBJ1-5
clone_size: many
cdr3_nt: TGTGCCAGCAGTATGACAGGGTCCAATCAGCCCCAGCATTTT
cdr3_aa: CASSMTGSNQPQHF

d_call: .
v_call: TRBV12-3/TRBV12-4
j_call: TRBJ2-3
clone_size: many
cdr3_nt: TGTGCCAGCAGCTCGCCCCCGGGGGCTGCTAGCACAGATACGCAGTATTTT
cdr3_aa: CASSSPPGAASTDTQYF

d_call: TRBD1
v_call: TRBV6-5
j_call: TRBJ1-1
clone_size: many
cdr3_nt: TGTGCCAGCAGTCCCCGGGACAGGGGCCTCTTTAGCACTGAAGCTTTCTTT
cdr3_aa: CASSPRDRGLFSTEAFF

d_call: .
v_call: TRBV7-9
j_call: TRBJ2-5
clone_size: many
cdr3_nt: TGTGCCAGCAGCTTAGGTGCGGGGTTGGAGACCCAGTACTTC
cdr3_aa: CASSLGAGLETQYF

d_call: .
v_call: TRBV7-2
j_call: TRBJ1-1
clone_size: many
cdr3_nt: TGTGCCAGCAAGGAGGGGGGCCCCATCACTGAAGCTTTCTTT
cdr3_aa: CASKEGGPITEAFF

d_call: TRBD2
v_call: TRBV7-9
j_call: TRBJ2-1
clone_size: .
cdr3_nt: TGTGCCAGCAGCGCCCCGACTAGCGGGATTTACAATGAGCAGTTCTTC
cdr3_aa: CASSAPTSGIYNEQFF

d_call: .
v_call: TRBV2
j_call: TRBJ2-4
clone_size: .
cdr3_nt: TGTGCCAGCAGTGAGGTCCGAGCAGCCAAAAACATTCAGTACTTC
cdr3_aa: CASSEVRAAKNIQYF

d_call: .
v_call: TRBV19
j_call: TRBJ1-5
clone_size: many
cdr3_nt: TGTGCCAGTAGTATTGGGACCCGAGGCTATCATCAGCCCCAGCATTTT
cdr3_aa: CASSIGTRGYHQPQHF

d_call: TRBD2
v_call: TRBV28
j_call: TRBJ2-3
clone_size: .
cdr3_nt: TGTGCCAGCAGCTCAGGACTAGCGGGATGGGGTACGCAGTATTTT
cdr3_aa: CASSSGLAGWGTQYF

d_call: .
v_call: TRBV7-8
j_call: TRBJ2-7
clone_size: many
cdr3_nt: TGTGCCAGCAGCTTAGAGGCAGCCTACGAGCAGTACTTC
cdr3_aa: CASSLEAAYEQYF

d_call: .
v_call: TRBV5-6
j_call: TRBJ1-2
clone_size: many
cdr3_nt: TGTGCCAGCATCCGGACTCCTGAAGACTATGGCTACACCTTC
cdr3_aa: CASIRTPEDYGYTF

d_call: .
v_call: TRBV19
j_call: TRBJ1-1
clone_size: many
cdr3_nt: TGTGCCAGTAGTTTTGGGGCGAGCACTGAAGCTTTCTTT
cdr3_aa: CASSFGASTEAFF

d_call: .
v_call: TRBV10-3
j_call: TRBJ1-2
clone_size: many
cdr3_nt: TGTGCCATCAGTGAGTCCCGGGGTAATGGCTACACCTTC
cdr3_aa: CAISESRGNGYTF

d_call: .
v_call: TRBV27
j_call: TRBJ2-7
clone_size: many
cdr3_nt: TGTGCCAGCAGGCCGACAGGCTCCTACGAGCAGTACTTC
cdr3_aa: CASRPTGSYEQYF

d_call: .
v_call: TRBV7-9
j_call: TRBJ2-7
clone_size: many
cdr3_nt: TGTGCCAGCAGCCCAGGGACCGGGCTTTCCGAGCAGTACTTC
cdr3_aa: CASSPGTGLSEQYF

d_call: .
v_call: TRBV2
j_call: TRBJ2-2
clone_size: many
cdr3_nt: TGTGCCAGCAGTGATAAAGGGAACACCGGGGAGCTGTTTTTT
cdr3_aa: CASSDKGNTGELFF

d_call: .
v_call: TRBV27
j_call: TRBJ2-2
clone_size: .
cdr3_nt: TGTGCCAGCAGTTTATCTGCTGGAACTGCGAACACCGGGGAGCTGTTTTTT
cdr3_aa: CASSLSAGTANTGELFF

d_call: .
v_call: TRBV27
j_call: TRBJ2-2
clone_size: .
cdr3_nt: TGTGCCAGCAGTTTAGGAGGGGAGGCCGGGGAGCTGTTTTTT
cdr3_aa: CASSLGGEAGELFF

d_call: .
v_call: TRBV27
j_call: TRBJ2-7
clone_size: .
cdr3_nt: TGTGCCAGCAGTTCGCTGTCCGGGGAGCAGTACTTC
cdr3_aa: CASSSLSGEQYF

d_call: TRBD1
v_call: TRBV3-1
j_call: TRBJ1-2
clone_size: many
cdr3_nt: TGTGCCAGCAGCCAAGCAGACAGGGCTCATGGCTACACCTTC
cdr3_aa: CASSQADRAHGYTF

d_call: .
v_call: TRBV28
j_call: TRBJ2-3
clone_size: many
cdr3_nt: TGTGCCAGCAGTTTATCAGTAGGCCTGGCAGATACGCAGTATTTT
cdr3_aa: CASSLSVGLADTQYF

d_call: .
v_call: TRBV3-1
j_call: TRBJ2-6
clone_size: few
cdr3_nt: TGTGCCAGCAGCCAAGAGGCTGGGGCCAACGTCCTGACTTTC
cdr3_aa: CASSQEAGANVLTF

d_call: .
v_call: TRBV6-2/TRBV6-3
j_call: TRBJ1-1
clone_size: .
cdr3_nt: TGTGCCAGCAGTTACCACCAGGGTCGAGAGACTGAAGCTTTCTTT
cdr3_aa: CASSYHQGRETEAFF